The rows below give T cell receptor beta chains drawn from one sample of a study of blood T cell repertoires in COVID-19. Generated by immunoSEQ multiplex PCR, the TCRdb table keeps only in-frame clones and is missing some. This sample yields about 280,000 clones, of which about 82% are seen a single time; approximately 5.1% belongs to the top ten. The material sequenced was peripheral blood. These receptor sequences come from a man in his fifties or sixties with active or convalescent COVID-19. Both conserved end residues are part of each CDR3. A D gene is named only where the DNA matches it firmly. Clone size is stated in some rows and not others, as once, few, many or a class when expanded.

>TRBD1|TRBV6-2/TRBV6-3|TRBJ1-5|few
TGTGCCAGCAGTTGGTCGGACAGGGGGCCCCAAATATACAATCAGCCCCAGCATTTT
CASSWSDRGPQIYNQPQHF
>TRBD1|TRBV27|TRBJ2-7|NA
TGTGCCAGCAGTCCAGGGGGCATGGGACAGTATACGAGATACTTC
CASSPGGMGQYTRYF
>TRBD1|TRBV4-1|TRBJ2-1|few
TGCGCCAGCAGCCAAGATTGGACAGGGGCTTACAATGAGCAGTTCTTC
CASSQDWTGAYNEQFF
>TRBD1|TRBV24-1|TRBJ1-2|once
TGTGCCACCAGTGATGGTGGACAGGGACAAGGCTACACCTTC
CATSDGGQGQGYTF
>NA|TRBV19|TRBJ2-2|NA
TGTGCCAGTAGAAGAGACAGCCAGGCGAACACCGGGGAGCTGTTTTTT
CASRRDSQANTGELFF
>TRBD2|TRBV11-3|TRBJ2-1|once
TGTGCCAGCAGCCCCAACCGACTAGCGGGAGAATACAATGAGCAGTTCTTC
CASSPNRLAGEYNEQFF
>NA|TRBV7-2|TRBJ1-2|NA
TGTGCCAGCAGCTTCAGGAACTATGGCTACACCTTC
CASSFRNYGYTF
>TRBD2|TRBV12-3/TRBV12-4|TRBJ2-1|NA
TGTGCCAATAAGCTAGCGGGAGGGGAGCAGTTCTTC
CANKLAGGEQFF
>NA|TRBV20-1|TRBJ1-3|NA
TGCAGTGCTAGTATAGGGGGGGCTGGAAACACCATATATTTT
CSASIGGAGNTIYF
>TRBD2|TRBV15|TRBJ2-1|NA
TGTGCCACCAGCAGCCCGGGAGGGACTAAAAACAATGAGCAGTTCTTC
CATSSPGGTKNNEQFF
>NA|TRBV12-5|TRBJ2-7|once
TGTGCTAGTGGTTTGGTAACGGGAGCTTACTCCTACGAGCAGTACTTC
CASGLVTGAYSYEQYF
>NA|TRBV6-1|TRBJ2-5|NA
TGTGCCAGCAGTGAAACACAGGCCTACCAAGAGACCCAGTACTTC
CASSETQAYQETQYF
>NA|TRBV7-3|TRBJ1-5|NA
TGTGCCAGCAGCGAACGCGGGGGGCAGCCCCAGCATTTT
CASSERGGQPQHF
>NA|TRBV6-5|TRBJ1-1|NA
TGTGCCAGCAGTTACTTGGGGGGAGAGGACACTGAAGCTTTCTTT
CASSYLGGEDTEAFF
>NA|TRBV27|TRBJ1-2|NA
TGTGCCAGCAGTTTAGCCGCTCCCGAGATTAGTGGCTACACCTTC
CASSLAAPEISGYTF